This T cell receptor (beta chain) is drawn from a study of CD8 T cells in Susac syndrome (dated by TCRdb to the late 2010s). Broadly, across the study: The study used repertoire sequencing to test whether antigen drove CD8+ T cell activation and differentiation in Susac syndrome.

Regarding this clonotype: Its antigen is currently not known. Per-base qualities were not stored, and no clone one base away is much larger.

RNA was extracted using the RNeasy kit, and about 0.5 to 1 ug of the RNA was reverse transcribed with random hexamers. The immunoSEQ multiplex PCR assay, covering 54 Vbeta and 13 Jbeta segments, was used to amplify TCR beta CDR3 regions. To correct PCR amplification bias, a synthetic template baseline was used for both primer optimization and computational correction. The study's processing was this. Reads were assigned to V, D and J genes according to IMGT and analyzed in immunoSEQ Analyzer, with only productive sequences retained. Clonality was calculated as one minus the Shannon entropy normalized by log2 of the number of productive unique sequences. For each patient and control, public and private clones were evaluated within the 100 most prevalent clones. Clones were defined as Susac-specific when absent from the healthy and MS cohorts, from about 1,100 published viral clones and from other ImmuneACCESS disease sequences. TCRdb cleaned the public reads at Q25 with fastp, built clones with MiXCR and kept in-frame beta chains. Under each unique CDR3 protein, matching rows form one entry showing the most common genes and DNA. TCRdb, rather than the study authors, made the V and J calls. The sample table contains 170,000 or so distinct CDR3 sequences; only one count was recorded for roughly 92% of them. Roughly 0.1% of the sample is held by the ten biggest clonotypes.

High-throughput TCR beta sequencing profiled peripheral blood CD8+ and CD4+ T cells from healthy donors, Susac syndrome patients and multiple sclerosis patients. Treatment-naive patients with stable or active relapsing-remitting disease fulfilling revised McDonald criteria were used as multiple sclerosis controls. CD8+ TEMRA cells were enriched by FACS, while bulk CD8+ and CD4+ T cells were purified by magnetic negative isolation. Blood was drawn into EDTA tubes, processed within 24 hours, and PBMCs were isolated by density gradient centrifugation. PBMCs intended for TCR sequencing were cryopreserved in liquid nitrogen and thawed later in a water bath at 37 degrees C. A purity of at least 90% was achieved for sorted or isolated CD4+, CD8+ and CD8+ TEMRA cells. Results the study describes overall, beyond this receptor: The TCR sequencing and HLA analysis was acknowledged to have included a relatively small number of individuals.

The source material was CD4+ T cells from PBMCs. The sequence was collected from a human donor with multiple sclerosis.

The sequence in DNA is TGTGCCAGCAGCACCCAAGCGGGAAACCCCTACAATGAGCAGTTCTTC. This sequence encodes CASSTQAGNPYNEQFF. The chain joins TRBV7-9 to TRBJ2-1, and TRBD2 matches 7 of the central bases. V trim: 5 bases; J trim: 2 bases; unmatched bases: 9. The CDR3, cysteine through phenylalanine, is 16 amino acids long. Only CDR3 DNA remains: 48 bases, in frame from the first base. From a lookup of the germline V gene (reference sequence), CDR1 and CDR2 are SEHNR and FQNEAQ.